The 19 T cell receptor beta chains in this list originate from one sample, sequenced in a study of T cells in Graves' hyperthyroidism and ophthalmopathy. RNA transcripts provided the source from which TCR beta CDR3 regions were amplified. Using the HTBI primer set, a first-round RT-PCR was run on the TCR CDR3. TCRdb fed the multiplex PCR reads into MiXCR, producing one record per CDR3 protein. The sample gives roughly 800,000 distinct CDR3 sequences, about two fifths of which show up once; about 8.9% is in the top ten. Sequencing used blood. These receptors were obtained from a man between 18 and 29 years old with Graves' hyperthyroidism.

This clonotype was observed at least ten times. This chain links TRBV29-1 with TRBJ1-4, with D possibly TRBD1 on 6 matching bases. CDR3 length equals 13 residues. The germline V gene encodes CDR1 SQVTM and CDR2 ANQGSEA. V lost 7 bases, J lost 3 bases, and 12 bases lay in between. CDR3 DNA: TGCAGCGCTGTGGGGGGCGCTAATGAAAAACTGTTTTTT. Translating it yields CSAVGGANEKLFF. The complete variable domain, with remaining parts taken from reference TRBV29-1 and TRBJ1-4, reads SAVISQKPSRDICQRGTSLTIQCQVDSQVTMMFWYRQQPGQSLTLIATANQGSEATYESGFVIDKFPISRPNLTFSTLTVSNMSPEDSSIYLCSAVGGANEKLFFGSGTQLSVL.

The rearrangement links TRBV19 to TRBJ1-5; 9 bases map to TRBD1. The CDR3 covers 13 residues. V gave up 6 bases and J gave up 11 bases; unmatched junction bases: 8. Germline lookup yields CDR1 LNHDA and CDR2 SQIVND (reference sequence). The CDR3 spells CASRGTGQETQHF. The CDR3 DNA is TGTGCCAGTAGGGGGACAGGGCAAGAGACCCAGCATTTT.

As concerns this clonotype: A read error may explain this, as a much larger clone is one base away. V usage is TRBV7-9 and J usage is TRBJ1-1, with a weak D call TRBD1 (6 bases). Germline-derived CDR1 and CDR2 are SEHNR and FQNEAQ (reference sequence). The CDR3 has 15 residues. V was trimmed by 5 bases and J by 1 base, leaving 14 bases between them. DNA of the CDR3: TGTGCCAGCAGCGTATGTAGGGGGGAGAACACTGAAGCTTTCTTT. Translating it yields CASSVCRGENTEAFF.

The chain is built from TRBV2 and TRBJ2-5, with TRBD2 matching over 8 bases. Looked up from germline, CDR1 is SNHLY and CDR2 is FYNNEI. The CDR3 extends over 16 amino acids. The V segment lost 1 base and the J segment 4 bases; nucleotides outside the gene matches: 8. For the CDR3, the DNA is TGTGCCAGCAGTGAAGTGAGCGTGAGCGGGGGAGAGACCCAGTACTTC. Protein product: CASSEVSVSGGETQYF. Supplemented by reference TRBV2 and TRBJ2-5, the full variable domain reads EPEVTQTPSHQVTQMGQEVILRCVPISNHLYFYWYRQILGQKVEFLVSFYNNEISEKSEIFDDQFSVERPDGSNFTLKIRSTKLEDSAMYFCASSEVSVSGGETQYFGPGTRLLVL.

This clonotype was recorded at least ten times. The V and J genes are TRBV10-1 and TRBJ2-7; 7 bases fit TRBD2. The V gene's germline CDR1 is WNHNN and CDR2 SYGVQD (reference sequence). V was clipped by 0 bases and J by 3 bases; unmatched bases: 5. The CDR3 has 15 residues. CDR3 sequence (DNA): TGCGCCAGCAGTGAGTCGGGGGAGGGTAGCTACGAGCAGTACTTC. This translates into CASSESGEGSYEQYF.

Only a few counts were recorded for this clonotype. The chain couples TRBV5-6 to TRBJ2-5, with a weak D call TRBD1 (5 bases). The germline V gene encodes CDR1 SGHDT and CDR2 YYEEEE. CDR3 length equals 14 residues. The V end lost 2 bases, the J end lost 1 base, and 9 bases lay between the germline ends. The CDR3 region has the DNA TGTGCCAGCAGCTTCTACAGGAGCCAAGAGACCCAGTACTTC. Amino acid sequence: CASSFYRSQETQYF.

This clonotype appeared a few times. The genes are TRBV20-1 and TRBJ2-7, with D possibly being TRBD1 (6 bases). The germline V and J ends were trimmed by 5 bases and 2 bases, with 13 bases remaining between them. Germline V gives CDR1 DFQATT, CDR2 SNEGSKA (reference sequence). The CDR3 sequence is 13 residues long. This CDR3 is CSAAPGDAYEQYF. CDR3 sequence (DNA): TGCAGTGCTGCCCCAGGGGACGCCTACGAGCAGTACTTC.

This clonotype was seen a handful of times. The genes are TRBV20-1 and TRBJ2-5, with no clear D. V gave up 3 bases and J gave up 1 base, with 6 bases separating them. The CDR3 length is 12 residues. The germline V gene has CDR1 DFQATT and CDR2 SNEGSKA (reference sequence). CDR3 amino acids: CSARWIQETQYF. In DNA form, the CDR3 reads TGCAGTGCTAGGTGGATCCAAGAGACCCAGTACTTC.

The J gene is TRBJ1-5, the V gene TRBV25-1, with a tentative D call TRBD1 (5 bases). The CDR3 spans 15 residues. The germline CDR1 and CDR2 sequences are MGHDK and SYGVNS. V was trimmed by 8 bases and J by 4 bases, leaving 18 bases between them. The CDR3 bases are TGTGCCAGCTCACCTACAGGCAGACAAAATCAGCCCCAGCATTTT. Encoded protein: CASSPTGRQNQPQHF.

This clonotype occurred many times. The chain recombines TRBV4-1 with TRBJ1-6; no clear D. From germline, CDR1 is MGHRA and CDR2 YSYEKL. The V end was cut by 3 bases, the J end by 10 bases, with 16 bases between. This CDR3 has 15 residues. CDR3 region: CASSHGPDLGSPLHF. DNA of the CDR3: TGCGCCAGCAGCCATGGCCCCGACCTAGGGTCACCCCTCCACTTT.

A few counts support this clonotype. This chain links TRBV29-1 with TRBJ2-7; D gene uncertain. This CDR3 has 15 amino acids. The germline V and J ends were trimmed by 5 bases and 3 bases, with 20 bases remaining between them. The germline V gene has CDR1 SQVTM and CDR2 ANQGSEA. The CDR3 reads CSVHSGPNYGYEQYF. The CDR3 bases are TGCAGCGTTCACTCCGGGCCGAACTATGGCTACGAGCAGTACTTC.

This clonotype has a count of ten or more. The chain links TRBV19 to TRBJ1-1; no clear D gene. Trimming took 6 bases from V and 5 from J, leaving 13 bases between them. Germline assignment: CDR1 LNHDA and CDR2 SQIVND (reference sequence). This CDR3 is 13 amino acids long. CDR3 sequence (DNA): TGTGCCAGTAGAAAATTCGAGGGAACTGAAGCTTTCTTT. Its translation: CASRKFEGTEAFF.

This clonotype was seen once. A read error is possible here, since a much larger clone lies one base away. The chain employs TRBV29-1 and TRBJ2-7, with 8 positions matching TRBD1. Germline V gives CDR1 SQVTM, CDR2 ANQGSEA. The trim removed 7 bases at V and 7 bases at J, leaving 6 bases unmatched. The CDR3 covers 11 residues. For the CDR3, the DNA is TGCAGCGCCCGACAGGGGTGGGAGCAGTACTTC. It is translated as CSARQGWEQYF.

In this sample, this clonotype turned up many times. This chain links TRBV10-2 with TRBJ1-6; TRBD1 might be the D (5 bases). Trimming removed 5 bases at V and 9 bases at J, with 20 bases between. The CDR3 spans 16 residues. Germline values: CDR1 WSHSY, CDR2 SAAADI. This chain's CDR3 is CASSPGRGDNSSPLHF. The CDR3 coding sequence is TGCGCCAGCAGTCCAGGAAGAGGGGATAACAGTTCACCCCTCCACTTT.

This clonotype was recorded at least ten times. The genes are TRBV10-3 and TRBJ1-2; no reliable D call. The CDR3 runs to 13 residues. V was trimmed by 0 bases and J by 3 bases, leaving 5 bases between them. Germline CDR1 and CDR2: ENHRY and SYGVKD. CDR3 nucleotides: TGTGCCATCAGTGAGTCTGGGTACTATGGCTACACCTTC. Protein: CAISESGYYGYTF.

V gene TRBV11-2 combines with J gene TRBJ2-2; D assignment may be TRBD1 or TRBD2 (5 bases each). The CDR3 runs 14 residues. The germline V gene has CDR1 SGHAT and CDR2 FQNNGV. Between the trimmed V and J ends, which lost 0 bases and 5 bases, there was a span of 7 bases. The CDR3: CASSLEWGTGELFF. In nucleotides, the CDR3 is TGTGCCAGCAGCTTAGAGTGGGGGACCGGGGAGCTGTTTTTT.

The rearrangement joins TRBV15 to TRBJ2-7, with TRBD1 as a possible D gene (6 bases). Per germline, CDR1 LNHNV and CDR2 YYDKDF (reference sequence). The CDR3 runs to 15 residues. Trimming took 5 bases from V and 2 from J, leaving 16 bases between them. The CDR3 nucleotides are TGTGCCACCAGCGGGGACACAAAAGTCCCCTACGAGCAGTACTTC. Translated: CATSGDTKVPYEQYF.

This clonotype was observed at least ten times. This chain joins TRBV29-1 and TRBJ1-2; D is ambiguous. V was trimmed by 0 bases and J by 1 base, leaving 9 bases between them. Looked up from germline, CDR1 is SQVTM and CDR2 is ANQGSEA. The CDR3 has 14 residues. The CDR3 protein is CSVEDLPVNYGYTF. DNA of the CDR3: TGCAGCGTTGAAGACCTTCCAGTTAACTATGGCTACACCTTC.

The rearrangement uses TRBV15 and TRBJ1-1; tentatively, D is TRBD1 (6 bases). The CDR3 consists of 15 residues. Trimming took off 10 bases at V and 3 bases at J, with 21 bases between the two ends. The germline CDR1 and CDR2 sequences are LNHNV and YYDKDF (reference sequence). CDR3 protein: CASSLWQGRHTEAFF. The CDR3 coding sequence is TGTGCCAGCAGTTTATGGCAGGGGCGCCACACTGAAGCTTTCTTT.